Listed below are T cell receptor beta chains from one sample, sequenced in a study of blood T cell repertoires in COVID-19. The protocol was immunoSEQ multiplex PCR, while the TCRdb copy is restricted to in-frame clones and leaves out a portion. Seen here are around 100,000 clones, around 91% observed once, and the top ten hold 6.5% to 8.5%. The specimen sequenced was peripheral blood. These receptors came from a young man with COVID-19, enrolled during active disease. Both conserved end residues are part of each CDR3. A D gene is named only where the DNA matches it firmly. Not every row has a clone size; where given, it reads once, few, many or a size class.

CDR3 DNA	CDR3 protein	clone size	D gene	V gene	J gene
TGTGCTAGTGGTTTGGTACGGAGGAACGAGCAGTACTTC	CASGLVRRNEQYF	.	.	TRBV12-5	TRBJ2-7
TGTGCCAGCAGCTCGGAGGGGCGGTACACAGATACGCAGTATTTT	CASSSEGRYTDTQYF	.	.	TRBV13	TRBJ2-3
TGTGCCAGCAGGGCCCAAGAGACCCAGTACTTC	CASRAQETQYF	.	.	TRBV27	TRBJ2-5
TGTGCCAGCAGTGAAGCGCTTCCGGGACAGGGGTATCGGAATGAGCAGTTCTTC	CASSEALPGQGYRNEQFF	once	TRBD1	TRBV2	TRBJ2-1
TGTGCCAGCAGTTTGACAAGCTATGGCTACACCTTC	CASSLTSYGYTF	.	.	TRBV5-4	TRBJ1-2
TGCGCCAGCAGCTGGGGACTAGCGGGAGATACCGGGGAGCTGTTTTTT	CASSWGLAGDTGELFF	.	TRBD2	TRBV5-1	TRBJ2-2
TGCGCCAGCAGTGAGTCGACCACAACCCGGAGGGGGAACACTGAAGCTTTCTTT	CASSESTTTRRGNTEAFF	.	.	TRBV10-2	TRBJ1-1
TGTGCCAGCGCCCTGGGGACTCTTAACAAGGGTAATGAAAAACTGTTTTTT	CASALGTLNKGNEKLFF	.	.	TRBV11-3	TRBJ1-4
TGTGCCAGCAGCCCCAGCGGGTCCCTTGTTGGGGCCAAAAACATTCAGTACTTC	CASSPSGSLVGAKNIQYF	once	.	TRBV27	TRBJ2-4
TGCGCCAGCAGCCCAGGTTTAGGGGCGTCCTACGAGCAGTACTTC	CASSPGLGASYEQYF	few	.	TRBV5-1	TRBJ2-7
TGTGCCAGCAGCTTAGTATTCGAGCAGTACTTC	CASSLVFEQYF	.	.	TRBV7-2	TRBJ2-7
TGTGCCAGCAGCTCCCCATATAGCGGGCCGAACACCGGGGAGCTGTTTTTT	CASSSPYSGPNTGELFF	.	TRBD2	TRBV9	TRBJ2-2
TGTGCCAGCAGCTTAGGAGCCTACGAGCAGTACTTC	CASSLGAYEQYF	.	.	TRBV7-9	TRBJ2-7
TGTGCCAGCAGCCGCCGGACAGACACAGATACGCAGTATTTT	CASSRRTDTDTQYF	.	.	TRBV6-5	TRBJ2-3
TGCGCCAGCAGCCAAGACGAAGAGGCCTACGAGCAGTACTTC	CASSQDEEAYEQYF	.	.	TRBV4-1	TRBJ2-7
TGTGCCAGTAGAAGGTCCGTGACAGGGGGCTGGGAGACCCAGTACTTC	CASRRSVTGGWETQYF	.	TRBD1	TRBV19	TRBJ2-5
TGTGCCAGCAGCGACGGACAGGGGTTTGGCAACAATGAGCAGTTCTTC	CASSDGQGFGNNEQFF	.	TRBD1	TRBV9	TRBJ2-1
TGTGCCAGCAGCCGAGACGGCGCAGGGGATCAGCCCCAGCATTTT	CASSRDGAGDQPQHF	.	.	TRBV7-8	TRBJ1-5
TGTGCCAGCAGTTACCCCCTGACAGGGCGTTTGGTTAATGAGCAGTTCTTC	CASSYPLTGRLVNEQFF	.	TRBD1	TRBV6-2/TRBV6-3	TRBJ2-1
TGTGCCACCAGTGACCCCTCTTCGGACAGGGAAAATCAGCCCCAGCATTTT	CATSDPSSDRENQPQHF	.	TRBD1	TRBV24-1	TRBJ1-5
TGTGCCAGCAGCTTGATCGGGGGGCATCAGCCCCAGCATTTT	CASSLIGGHQPQHF	.	.	TRBV5-6	TRBJ1-5
TGTGCCAGCAGTATCACTAGCGGGAGGGTTTACAATGAGCAGTTCTTC	CASSITSGRVYNEQFF	.	TRBD2	TRBV27	TRBJ2-1
TGTGCCAGCAGCCTGACGTCGAAGACTAGCGGGAGGTACGAGCAGTACTTC	CASSLTSKTSGRYEQYF	once	TRBD2	TRBV4-2	TRBJ2-7
TGTGCCAGCAGCGTTGGGGGGGTGTCCACTGAAGCTTTCTTT	CASSVGGVSTEAFF	once	.	TRBV6-5	TRBJ1-1
TGTGCCAGCAGCCCCGTCGCAGGGCCCTACGAGCAGTACTTC	CASSPVAGPYEQYF	once	.	TRBV3-1/TRBV3-2	TRBJ2-7
TGTGCCAGCAGCCAAGAGGCGGGACCCGGAGGAAACACTGAAGCTTTCTTT	CASSQEAGPGGNTEAFF	once	.	TRBV3-1/TRBV3-2	TRBJ1-1
TGTGCCAGCAGCGTAGCCAGGGGAGACTATGGCTACACCTTC	CASSVARGDYGYTF	.	.	TRBV9	TRBJ1-2
TGCGCCAGCAGCTCGCAGGGAATTCGCGCCACTGAAGCTTTCTTT	CASSSQGIRATEAFF	.	.	TRBV5-1	TRBJ1-1
TGCAGCGTCGATGGGGGGGAGTGGAACACCGGGGAGCTGTTTTTT	CSVDGGEWNTGELFF	.	TRBD2	TRBV29-1	TRBJ2-2
TGTGCCAGTAGACCCTTGACAGGGGGTAATCAGCCCCAGCATTTT	CASRPLTGGNQPQHF	.	TRBD1	TRBV19	TRBJ1-5
TGTGCCAGTAGTATAGGGACAGGGGGCGACTATGGCTACACCTTC	CASSIGTGGDYGYTF	.	TRBD1	TRBV19	TRBJ1-2
TGTGCCAGCAGTTTAGGGACAGGGGGCGCCTATGGCTACACCTTC	CASSLGTGGAYGYTF	.	TRBD1	TRBV28	TRBJ1-2
TGTGCCATCATGCTGGGGCTAGCGGGGAGGGATGAGCAGTTCTTC	CAIMLGLAGRDEQFF	.	TRBD2	TRBV10-3	TRBJ2-1
TGTGCCAGCAGCCTTACCGCAACTCGAGCCTCCTATAATTCACCCCTCCACTTT	CASSLTATRASYNSPLHF	.	.	TRBV4-2	TRBJ1-6
TGCGCCAGCAGCCAAGATTATGAGACTAGCTCTCAAGAGACCCAGTACTTC	CASSQDYETSSQETQYF	.	TRBD2	TRBV4-3	TRBJ2-5
TGTGCCACCAGTGCCCATTCGGGACTAGCGGGAGGAGAGACCCAGTACTTC	CATSAHSGLAGGETQYF	.	TRBD2	TRBV24-1	TRBJ2-5
TGTGCCATCAGGGGACTAGCGGGGGCAAACAATGAGCAGTTCTTC	CAIRGLAGANNEQFF	.	TRBD2	TRBV10-3	TRBJ2-1
TGCGCCAGCAGCTTGGAGGGCGGGAGCTCCTACGAGCAGTACTTC	CASSLEGGSSYEQYF	.	TRBD2	TRBV5-1	TRBJ2-7
TGTGCCAGCAGCGTTTTAGCGGGAGTAGGCGCCGGGGAGCTGTTTTTT	CASSVLAGVGAGELFF	.	TRBD2	TRBV7-9	TRBJ2-2
TGCGCCAGCAGCTTGCAGGCAGGGGGCATCTACGAGCAGTACTTC	CASSLQAGGIYEQYF	.	TRBD1	TRBV5-1	TRBJ2-7
TGTGCCAGCAGTTTATATCAGGGACAGGCTAGCACAGATACGCAGTATTTT	CASSLYQGQASTDTQYF	.	TRBD1	TRBV27	TRBJ2-3
TGTGCCATCTCCGGGACTGGGCCCAATGAGCAGTTCTTC	CAISGTGPNEQFF	.	.	TRBV10-3	TRBJ2-1
TGTGCCAGCAGCAAAACTGAAGGGGGCTACGAGCAGTACTTC	CASSKTEGGYEQYF	.	.	TRBV21-1	TRBJ2-7
TGTGCCAGCAGCTTGGGGTCTAGCGAGGTAGACGAGCAGTACTTC	CASSLGSSEVDEQYF	.	.	TRBV5-4	TRBJ2-7
TGTGCCAGCAGCTTGGTGGGACAGGGTAAACACGAGCAGTACTTC	CASSLVGQGKHEQYF	.	TRBD1	TRBV5-6	TRBJ2-7
TGTGCCAGCCATCGACAGGGAGATGAAAAACTGCTTTTT	CASHRQGDEKLLF	.	TRBD1	TRBV6-5	TRBJ1-4
TGTGCCAGCAGTGAGACAGGCCTGAACGCTGAAGCTTTCTTT	CASSETGLNAEAFF	.	.	TRBV9	TRBJ1-1
TGTGCCAGCAGCGCCCGGCCGGGGCTAGCGGGAGATTCAAGATACGAGCAGTACTTC	CASSARPGLAGDSRYEQYF	once	TRBD2	TRBV7-9	TRBJ2-7
TGTGCCAGCAGCTTCACGGGGTTGGGTACCGGGGAGCTGTTTTTT	CASSFTGLGTGELFF	.	.	TRBV11-3	TRBJ2-2
TGTGCCAGCAGCGTTGCAGGGGGAGACGGAAACACCATATATTTT	CASSVAGGDGNTIYF	.	TRBD1	TRBV9	TRBJ1-3
TGTGCCAGCAGCCAAGATCAGGGGGCCCACTACGAGCAGTACTTC	CASSQDQGAHYEQYF	.	TRBD1	TRBV4-2	TRBJ2-7
TGCGCCAGCAGCCAAGATGGGGGGGTTCAGTTCTTC	CASSQDGGVQFF	.	TRBD2	TRBV4-1	TRBJ2-1
TGTGCCAGCAGCCAAAGACGGAGCTCCTATAATTCACCCCTCCACTTT	CASSQRRSSYNSPLHF	.	.	TRBV3-1/TRBV3-2	TRBJ1-6
TGTGCCAGCAGTCCCGGGACTAGCGGGAGGTGGGAGACCCAGTACTTC	CASSPGTSGRWETQYF	.	TRBD2	TRBV27	TRBJ2-5
TGTGCCAGCTCACCAGGAGGGAATAATGAAAAACTGCTTTTT	CASSPGGNNEKLLF	once	.	TRBV18	TRBJ1-4
TGTGCCAGCAGTGATTGGACAGGGGGCTCCTACGAGCAGTACTTC	CASSDWTGGSYEQYF	.	TRBD1	TRBV6-1	TRBJ2-7
TGTGCCAGCAGCCGTCCCGGGATCTACTACGAGCAGTACTTC	CASSRPGIYYEQYF	.	.	TRBV11-2	TRBJ2-7
TGTGCCAGCAGCTTAGTAGCACCCGGGGAGCTGTTTTTT	CASSLVAPGELFF	.	.	TRBV11-2	TRBJ2-2
TGTGCCAGCATCTCCGCCCAGGGACTCCTGAACACTGAAGCTTTCTTT	CASISAQGLLNTEAFF	.	.	TRBV2	TRBJ1-1
TGTGCCACACAAAACGAGGGGGTGGTTAACACTGAAGCTTTCTTT	CATQNEGVVNTEAFF	.	.	TRBV5-4	TRBJ1-1